This TCR beta chain comes out of a study of T cells after yellow fever vaccination. Regarding the study as a whole: The secondary response was weaker but peaked faster, day 5 versus 15. Among primary-vaccination clones, most reappeared after the booster, at just under 98% for CD4 and about 90% for CD8.

It was through 5'RACE template switching that TCR cDNA was made, with a universal primer site and UMIs added. Via MiXCR, TCRdb re-called the 5' RACE reads, giving one row per CDR3 protein. The sample contains roughly 160,000 distinct CDR3 sequences, about a tenth of which appear only once. V gave up 7 bases and J gave up 1 base; unmatched junction bases: 2. The CDR3 length is 13 residues. This clonotype occurred many times. The target antigen is unknown. The sequence was obtained from a man aged 18 to 30 who received the YFV17D yellow fever vaccine. Source: CD8+ T cells sorted from PBMCs, taken 45 days after the yellow fever booster vaccination. The chain combines TRBV12-3 or TRBV12-4 with TRBJ2-3, with TRBD1 identical over 7 bases. The CDR3 sequence is CASKGAGTDTQYF. The DNA of the CDR3 is TGTGCCAGCAAGGGGGCGGGCACAGATACGCAGTATTTT.